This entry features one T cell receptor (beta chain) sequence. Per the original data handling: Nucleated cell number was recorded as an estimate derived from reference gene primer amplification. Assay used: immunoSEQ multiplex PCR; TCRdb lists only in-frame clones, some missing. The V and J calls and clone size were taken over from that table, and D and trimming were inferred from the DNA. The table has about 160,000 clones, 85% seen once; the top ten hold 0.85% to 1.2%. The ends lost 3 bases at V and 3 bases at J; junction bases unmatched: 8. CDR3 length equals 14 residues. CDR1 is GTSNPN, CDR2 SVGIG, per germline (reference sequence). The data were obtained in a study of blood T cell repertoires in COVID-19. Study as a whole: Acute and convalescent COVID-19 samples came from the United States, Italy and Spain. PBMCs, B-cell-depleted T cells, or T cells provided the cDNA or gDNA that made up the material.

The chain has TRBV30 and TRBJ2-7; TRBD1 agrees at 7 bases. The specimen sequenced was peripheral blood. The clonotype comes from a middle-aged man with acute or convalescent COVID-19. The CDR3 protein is CAWSPYRGIYEQYF. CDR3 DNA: TGTGCCTGGAGCCCGTACAGGGGAATCTACGAGCAGTACTTC. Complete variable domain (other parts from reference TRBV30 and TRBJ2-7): SQTIHQWPATLVQPVGSPLSLECTVEGTSNPNLYWYRQAAGRGLQLLFYSVGIGQISSEVPQNLSASRPQDRQFILSSKKLLLSDSGFYLCAWSPYRGIYEQYFGPGTRLTVT.